Following are 27 T cell receptor beta chains from one sample sequenced in a study of Ad26.COV2.S vaccination and SARS-CoV-2 variants. TCRdb keeps only in-frame clones here, not all; method: immunoSEQ multiplex PCR. The table shows approximately 140,000 clones, with more than 80% occurring only once. Sequencing used peripheral blood, obtained after recovery from COVID-19. All receptors derive from a human donor who had recovered from COVID-19.

This chain uses TRBV19 with TRBJ1-5, with 10 bases fitting TRBD1. The CDR3 has 14 residues. V shed 7 bases and J 6 bases; nucleotides not matched to a gene: 6. Germline CDR1 LNHDA, CDR2 SQIVND (reference sequence). CDR3 in DNA: TGTGCCAGTATGACGGGACAGGGGAGTCAGCCCCAGCATTTT. Protein product: CASMTGQGSQPQHF.

The chain has TRBV9 and TRBJ2-5; TRBD2 matches 8 bases. Germline CDR1 and CDR2: SGDLS and YYNGEE. Trimming removed 2 bases from V and 5 bases from J; junction bases left unmatched: 8. This CDR3 is built from 15 residues. The CDR3 coding sequence is TGTGCCAGCAGCGTCGCGGGGGGCCTGGGGGAGACCCAGTACTTC. Translated, it gives CASSVAGGLGETQYF.

This clone was seen a handful of times. J is TRBJ2-2 and V is TRBV6-2 or TRBV6-3; D ambiguous. V was trimmed by 1 base and J by 6 bases, leaving 9 bases between them. This CDR3 spans 14 amino acids. Germline assignment: CDR1 MNHEY and CDR2 SVGEGT. The CDR3 loop is CASSYFTASGELFF. In DNA form, the CDR3 reads TGTGCCAGCAGTTACTTTACGGCGTCCGGGGAGCTGTTTTTT.

The V gene is TRBV6-5, the J gene TRBJ1-2; D not resolved. Germline CDR1 MNHEY, CDR2 SVGAGI. The CDR3 is 13 residues long. With 8 bases removed from V and 5 bases from J, the gap between germline ends came to 15 bases. The DNA of the CDR3 is TGTGCCAGCCGAGGGCCCTTAGAATATGGCTACACCTTC. Protein: CASRGPLEYGYTF.

This rearrangement joins TRBV5-1 to TRBJ2-7, with D perhaps TRBD1 (6 bases). CDR1 and CDR2 (germline): SGHRS, YFSETQ. Trimming pared 0 bases from V and 6 bases from J, leaving 7 bases between. The CDR3 covers 12 residues. CDR3 bases: TGCGCCAGCAGCTTGGCGGACAGCGAGCAGTACTTC. Its protein product is CASSLADSEQYF.

Only a few counts were recorded for this clone. The chain recombines TRBV27 with TRBJ2-7; D is ambiguous. Trimming removed 3 bases from V and 6 bases from J, with 12 bases in between. CDR1 is MNHEY, CDR2 SMNVEV, per germline (reference sequence). This CDR3 is 13 amino acids long. CDR3 bases: TGTGCCAGCAGTTTTCGTCAGCAGTCCGAGCAGTACTTC. Amino acids: CASSFRQQSEQYF.

The chain uses TRBV15 and TRBJ1-2; TRBD1 agrees at 7 bases. Per germline, CDR1 LNHNV and CDR2 YYDKDF (reference sequence). This CDR3 is 17 amino acids long. The V gene end was trimmed by 1 base and the J gene end by 1 base; junction bases not matched to a gene: 9. DNA of the CDR3: TGTGCCACCAGCAGAGTACCGGGACAGATATTTAACTATGGCTACACCTTC. This sequence encodes CATSRVPGQIFNYGYTF.

In this sample, this clone turned up a few times. The chain couples TRBV2 to TRBJ2-7; D perhaps matches TRBD1 (6 bases). Per the germline V gene, CDR1 is SNHLY and CDR2 is FYNNEI. V was trimmed by 7 bases and J by 3 bases, leaving 19 bases between them. The length of the CDR3 is 15 residues. CDR3 amino acids: CASTPDRFRFYEQYF. The CDR3 nucleotides read TGTGCCAGCACCCCAGACAGGTTTAGATTCTACGAGCAGTACTTC.

There are a few counts of this clone. V gene TRBV29-1 combines with J gene TRBJ2-4; possible D gene TRBD1, 8 bases. V was trimmed by 8 bases and J by 7 bases, leaving 18 bases between them. CDR3 size: 13 residues. CDR1 is SQVTM and CDR2 is ANQGSEA in the germline V gene. The DNA of the CDR3 is TGCAGCACAGGGGGGGGACAGGTTAACATTCAGTACTTC. This translates into CSTGGGQVNIQYF.

This clone was seen once. The CDR3 loop is CASSRYSGELYNEQFF. The CDR3 DNA is TGTGCCAGCAGTAGATATAGCGGGGAGTTATACAATGAGCAGTTCTTC. The chain uses TRBV7-8 and TRBJ2-1, with 8 bases that match TRBD2. The CDR3 is 16 amino acids. V shed 6 bases, J shed 4 bases, and the junction held 11 bases outside the gene matches. The germline V gene has CDR1 SGHVS and CDR2 FQNEAQ.

This clone came up a few times. The chain recombines TRBV5-1 with TRBJ2-7, with 9 bases matching TRBD2. The V gene's germline CDR1 is SGHRS and CDR2 YFSETQ. V was pared by 0 bases and J by 2 bases, with 9 bases of the junction left unmatched. CDR3 length: 17 amino acids. The CDR3 reads CASSLDGGGAFPYEQYF. DNA for the CDR3: TGCGCCAGCAGCTTGGATGGCGGGGGGGCATTCCCCTACGAGCAGTACTTC.

CDR3 DNA sequence: TGTGCCAGCAGTTTATCTGGAACGAGGGAGCAGTACTTC. This gives the protein CASSLSGTREQYF. This chain links TRBV27 with TRBJ2-7; D ambiguous. V was clipped by 0 bases and J by 7 bases, with 10 bases between them. This CDR3 contains 13 residues. Germline assignment: CDR1 MNHEY and CDR2 SMNVEV (reference sequence).

This clone was seen ten or more times. The V and J genes are TRBV29-1 and TRBJ2-7; no firm D call. From germline, CDR1 is SQVTM and CDR2 ANQGSEA. V lost 7 bases and J 1 base, leaving 11 bases between the germline ends. CDR3 size: 12 residues. CDR3 residues: CSAKIGSYEQYF. DNA for the CDR3: TGCAGCGCAAAAATAGGGTCCTACGAGCAGTACTTC.

This sequence joins TRBV15 and TRBJ1-5, with D unclear. The germline CDR1 and CDR2 sequences are LNHNV and YYDKDF (reference sequence). V lost 3 bases and J 9 bases, leaving 9 bases between the germline ends. The CDR3 has 12 amino acids. This CDR3 is CATSSVPGPQHF. CDR3 in DNA: TGTGCCACCAGCAGTGTCCCCGGGCCCCAGCATTTT.

This clone was seen a single time. V usage is TRBV24-1 and J usage is TRBJ1-3, with D maybe TRBD1 (6 bases). The CDR3 is 16 amino acids. Per germline, CDR1 KGHDR and CDR2 SFDVKD. The V end lost 3 bases, the J end lost 2 bases, and 13 bases lay between the germline ends. As DNA, the CDR3 is TGTGCCACCAGTGATGGCGGGACAAAGGCTGGAAACACCATATATTTT. Its translation is CATSDGGTKAGNTIYF.

This clone has a handful of counts. The chain joins TRBV6-1 to TRBJ1-5, with D hard to call. The length of the CDR3 is 17 residues. Trimming shortened V by 1 base and J by 2 bases, and 15 bases separated the two germline ends. In germline, CDR1 is MNHNS, CDR2 SASEGT. This CDR3 reads CASSEGDYGSGNQPQHF. In DNA form, the CDR3 reads TGTGCCAGCAGTGAAGGGGATTATGGGAGCGGCAATCAGCCCCAGCATTTT.

The chain couples TRBV30 to TRBJ2-7; possibly TRBD1 for D (6 bases). Germline CDR1 is GTSNPN and CDR2 is SVGIG (reference sequence). The V and J ends lost 2 bases and 5 bases respectively, with 13 bases between them. The CDR3 loop spans 13 amino acids. In DNA, the CDR3 is TGTGCCTGGAGTTACACAGGGTCCCACGAGCAGTACTTC. Protein sequence: CAWSYTGSHEQYF. The full variable domain, rest sourced from reference TRBV30 and TRBJ2-7, is SQTIHQWPATLVQPVGSPLSLECTVEGTSNPNLYWYRQAAGRGLQLLFYSVGIGQISSEVPQNLSASRPQDRQFILSSKKLLLSDSGFYLCAWSYTGSHEQYFGPGTRLTVT.

This chain joins TRBV3-1 (or the pseudogene TRBV3-2) and TRBJ1-2; 8 nucleotides line up with TRBD1. Germline V gives CDR1 LGHDT, CDR2 YNNKEL (reference sequence). The CDR3 sequence is 15 residues long. V lost 4 bases and J lost 4; bases outside the gene matches: 8. CDR3 bases: TGTGCCAGCAGCCCTCAGGACAGGGCCCTCTATGGCTACACCTTC. This gives the protein CASSPQDRALYGYTF.

The chain carries TRBV9 and TRBJ2-1; 8 nucleotides align to TRBD2. The V segment lost 4 bases and the J segment 9 bases; nucleotides outside the gene matches: 12. The germline V gene has CDR1 SGDLS and CDR2 YYNGEE. The CDR3 is 15 amino acids. The CDR3: CASSLYSGGPSEQFF. DNA of the CDR3: TGTGCCAGCAGCCTTTACTCGGGGGGGCCGTCTGAGCAGTTCTTC. Variable domain in full (rest from reference TRBV9 and TRBJ2-1): DSGVTQTPKHLITATGQRVTLRCSPRSGDLSVYWYQQSLDQGLQFLIQYYNGEERAKGNILERFSAQQFPDLHSELNLSSLELGDSALYFCASSLYSGGPSEQFFGPGTRLTVL.

The chain uses TRBV29-1 and TRBJ2-7, with TRBD2 identical over 9 bases. V gave up 0 bases and J gave up 4 bases; unmatched junction bases: 16. This CDR3 contains 18 residues. The germline V gene has CDR1 SQVTM and CDR2 ANQGSEA. The CDR3 nucleotides are TGCAGCGTTGAAGACATCCGGGGGTTGAGCGGGGGGCGGTACGAGCAGTACTTC. Its translation: CSVEDIRGLSGGRYEQYF.

The rearrangement joins TRBV7-9 to TRBJ2-1; TRBD2 is a possible D gene (5 bases). V lost 8 bases and J 3 bases, leaving 14 bases between the germline ends. The CDR3 contains 14 residues. Germline values: CDR1 SEHNR, CDR2 FQNEAQ (reference sequence). The DNA for the CDR3 is TGTGCCAGCGTTCCTTTCGGGGTCTACAATGAGCAGTTCTTC. Amino acids: CASVPFGVYNEQFF.

Here the CDR3 reads CASSPRTDSYEQYF. CDR3 coding DNA: TGTGCCAGCTCACCACGTACGGACTCCTACGAGCAGTACTTC. The rearrangement links TRBV18 to TRBJ2-7; D remains ambiguous. With 1 base removed from V and 0 bases from J, the gap between germline ends came to 7 bases. Germline V CDR1 and CDR2: KGHSH, LQKENI. This CDR3 spans 14 amino acids.

A single count supports this clone. The gene calls are TRBV7-6 and TRBJ2-7, with D unclear. V was shortened by 3 bases and J by 4 bases, with 4 bases between the two germline ends. This CDR3 comprises 11 residues. Germline assignment: CDR1 SGHVS and CDR2 FNYEAQ. CDR3 DNA: TGTGCCAGCAGCTTCTTATACGAGCAGTACTTC. This translates into CASSFLYEQYF. The full variable domain, rest sourced from reference TRBV7-6 and TRBJ2-7, is GAGVSQSPRYKVTKRGQDVALRCDPISGHVSLYWYRQALGQGPEFLTYFNYEAQQDKSGLPNDRFSAERPEGSISTLTIQRTEQRDSAMYRCASSFLYEQYFGPGTRLTVT.

The chain employs TRBV6-6 and TRBJ2-6; D not certain. CDR1 is MNHNY, CDR2 SVGAGI, per germline (reference sequence). The length of the CDR3 is 15 residues. Trimming pared 6 bases from V and 0 bases from J, leaving 9 bases between. This CDR3 is CASRDPSSGANVLTF. The CDR3 nucleotides are TGTGCCAGCAGGGACCCCAGCTCTGGGGCCAACGTCCTGACTTTC.

The V and J genes are TRBV18 and TRBJ1-1; D gene uncertain. The CDR3 is 13 residues long. Trimming shortened V by 3 bases and J by 1 base, and 6 bases separated the two germline ends. Germline V gives CDR1 KGHSH, CDR2 LQKENI. CDR3 coding DNA: TGTGCCAGCTCACCCCTACAGAACACTGAAGCTTTCTTT. Its translation is CASSPLQNTEAFF. Full variable domain (outside the CDR3, taken from reference TRBV18 and TRBJ1-1): NAGVMQNPRHLVRRRGQEARLRCSPMKGHSHVYWYRQLPEEGLKFMVYLQKENIIDESGMPKERFSAEFPKEGPSILRIQQVVRGDSAAYFCASSPLQNTEAFFGQGTRLTVV.

This rearrangement joins TRBV7-8 to TRBJ2-2; the D is unclear. V was pared by 1 base and J by 8 bases, with 2 bases between. Germline lookup yields CDR1 SGHVS and CDR2 FQNEAQ. CDR3 length: 11 residues. In DNA form, the CDR3 reads TGTGCCAGCAGCTTAGAAGGGGAGCTGTTTTTT. Translating it yields CASSLEGELFF.

This clone has only one observation. J is TRBJ1-3 and V is TRBV2; D is undetermined. Germline V lookup: CDR1 SNHLY, CDR2 FYNNEI. The CDR3 totals 15 residues. Trimming stripped 1 base from V and 4 bases from J, with 11 bases between. For the CDR3, the DNA is TGTGCCAGCAGTGAAGTCCCGCAGCTCGGAAACACCATATATTTT. Translation gives CASSEVPQLGNTIYF.